This T cell receptor (beta chain) was captured by sequencing in a study of CD8+ T cells in alopecia areata. Study-wide results and limits: The study found higher clonality in lesional than normal scalp, especially in alopecia totalis/universalis. Normal-skin resident alphabeta T cells also appear among scalp sample sequences.

Of note for this clone: As yet, its antigen is unknown.

The CDR3 consists of 14 residues. With V trimmed by 7 bases and J by 2 bases, 4 bases remained unmatched. In germline, CDR1 is SNHLY, CDR2 FYNNEI. Reverse transcribed after extraction, RNA yielded cDNA as the sequencing template. Assay used: immunoSEQ multiplex PCR; TCRdb lists only in-frame clones, some missing. The sample lists roughly 150,000 clones; roughly 60% were seen once. The V gene is TRBV2, the J gene TRBJ2-7, with 11 bases lining up with TRBD1. Input material: CD4+ T cells sorted from blood. The receptor was derived from a human donor in good health. CDR3 sequence (DNA): TGTGCCAGCACGGGACAGGGGGGCCCCTACGAGCAGTACTTC. It codes for CASTGQGGPYEQYF.